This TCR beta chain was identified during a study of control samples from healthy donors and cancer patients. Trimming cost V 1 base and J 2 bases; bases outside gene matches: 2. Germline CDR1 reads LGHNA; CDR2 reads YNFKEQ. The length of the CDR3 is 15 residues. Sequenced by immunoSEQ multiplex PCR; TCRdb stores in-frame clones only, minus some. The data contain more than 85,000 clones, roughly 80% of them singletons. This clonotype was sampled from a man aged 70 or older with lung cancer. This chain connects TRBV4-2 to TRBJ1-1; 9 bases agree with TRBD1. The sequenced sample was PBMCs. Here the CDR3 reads CASSQVQGANTEAFF. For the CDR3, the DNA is TGTGCCAGCAGCCAAGTACAGGGGGCTAACACTGAAGCTTTCTTT.